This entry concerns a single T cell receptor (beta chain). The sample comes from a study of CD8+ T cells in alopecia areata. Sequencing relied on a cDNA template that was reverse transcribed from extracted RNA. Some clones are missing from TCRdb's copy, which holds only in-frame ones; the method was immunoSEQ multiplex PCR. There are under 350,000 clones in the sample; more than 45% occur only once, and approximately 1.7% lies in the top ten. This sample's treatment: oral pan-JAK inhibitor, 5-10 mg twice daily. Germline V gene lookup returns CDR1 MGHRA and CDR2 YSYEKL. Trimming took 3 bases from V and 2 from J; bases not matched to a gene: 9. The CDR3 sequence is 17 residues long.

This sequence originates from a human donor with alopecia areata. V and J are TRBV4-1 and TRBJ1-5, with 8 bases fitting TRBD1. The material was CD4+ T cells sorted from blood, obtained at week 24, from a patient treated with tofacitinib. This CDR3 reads CASSQPTRGLGNQPQHF. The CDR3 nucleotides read TGCGCCAGCAGCCAGCCCACCAGGGGGCTGGGCAATCAGCCCCAGCATTTT.